The rows below give T cell receptor beta chains drawn from one sample of a study of blood T cell repertoires in COVID-19. Measured with immunoSEQ multiplex PCR; TCRdb has only the in-frame clones, and not every one. Of roughly 300,000 clones in the sample, around 90% were seen once. Sequenced material: PBMCs or T cells enriched from blood (not recorded which). Receptors originate from a woman aged 25 to 45 who had recovered from COVID-19. Both conserved end residues are part of each CDR3. D genes are given only for firm matches. Size is omitted from some rows. Given values are once, few, many or a class for expanded clones.

TRBD2 | 15 | TRBJ2-1 | . | TRBV10-3 | CAIQGTSGRVDEQFF | TGTGCCATCCAAGGGACTAGCGGTAGGGTGGATGAGCAGTTCTTC
. | 14 | TRBJ2-7 | . | TRBV6-5 | CALAQAGQSYEQYF | TGTGCCCTCGCGCAGGCGGGGCAGTCCTACGAGCAGTACTTC
. | 15 | TRBJ1-1 | . | TRBV27 | CASGPHAGANTEAFF | TGTGCCAGCGGCCCTCATGCGGGGGCAAACACTGAAGCTTTCTTT
. | 15 | TRBJ2-2 | . | TRBV5-1 | CASSPGTPNTGELFF | TGCGCCAGCAGTCCCGGGACACCAAACACCGGGGAGCTGTTTTTT
TRBD2 | 13 | TRBJ2-1 | . | TRBV25-1 | CASGAGDYGEQFF | TGTGCCAGCGGGGCGGGAGACTATGGTGAGCAGTTCTTC
. | 18 | TRBJ1-6 | . | TRBV15 | CATSRESTWYSSNSPLHF | TGTGCCACCAGCAGAGAAAGCACCTGGTATTCGAGTAATTCACCCCTCCACTTT
. | 16 | TRBJ2-1 | . | TRBV11-2 | CASSLNYGGRGNEQFF | TGTGCCAGCAGCTTAAATTACGGGGGAAGGGGCAATGAGCAGTTCTTC
. | 14 | TRBJ2-2 | . | TRBV7-2 | CASSPIRGTGELFF | TGTGCCAGCAGCCCAATTAGAGGCACCGGGGAGCTGTTTTTT
. | 12 | TRBJ2-5 | . | TRBV5-6 | CASSFDRGTQYF | TGTGCCAGCAGCTTTGACCGGGGGACCCAGTACTTC
. | 14 | TRBJ1-2 | . | TRBV5-3 | CARRSFGGNYGYTF | TGTGCCAGAAGGTCCTTCGGGGGGAACTATGGCTACACCTTC
TRBD1 | 15 | TRBJ1-5 | . | TRBV19 | CASSPRGQGDQPQHF | TGTGCCAGTAGTCCCAGGGGACAGGGGGATCAGCCCCAGCATTTT
TRBD1 | 17 | TRBJ2-2 | . | TRBV7-8 | CASIPRVGQALTGELFF | TGTGCCAGCATCCCAAGGGTGGGACAGGCTCTCACCGGGGAGCTGTTTTTT
. | 15 | TRBJ1-6 | . | TRBV30 | CACQQGHSYNSPLHF | TGTGCCTGTCAGCAGGGCCACTCCTATAATTCACCCCTCCACTTT
. | 15 | TRBJ1-5 | . | TRBV6-2/TRBV6-3 | CASSYETASNQPQHF | TGTGCCAGCAGTTACGAGACAGCAAGCAATCAGCCCCAGCATTTT
TRBD2 | 20 | TRBJ2-7 | . | TRBV10-3 | CAISDSLMREARRGNYEQYF | TGTGCCATCAGTGATTCCCTGATGCGGGAGGCCCGAAGGGGGAACTACGAGCAGTACTTC
. | 13 | TRBJ1-1 | . | TRBV14 | CASSQGPNTEAFF | TGTGCCAGCAGCCAAGGGCCGAACACTGAAGCTTTCTTT
. | 13 | TRBJ2-5 | . | TRBV1 | CTSSQWVGGAQYF | TGCACCAGCAGCCAGTGGGTCGGGGGGGCCCAGTACTTC
TRBD1 | 17 | TRBJ2-2 | . | TRBV24-1 | CATSDQRTGLNTGELFF | TGTGCCACCAGTGACCAGAGGACAGGACTGAACACCGGGGAGCTGTTTTTT
. | 17 | TRBJ2-1 | . | TRBV27 | CASTRGPLFRSDNEQFF | TGTGCCAGCACGCGGGGCCCACTCTTCCGTTCGGACAATGAGCAGTTCTTC
. | 13 | TRBJ1-1 | once | TRBV12-3/TRBV12-4 | CASSLTANTEAFF | TGTGCCAGCAGTTTGACAGCAAACACTGAAGCTTTCTTT
TRBD2 | 15 | TRBJ2-1 | . | TRBV11-1 | CASSLLAGSYNEQFF | TGTGCCAGCAGCTTACTAGCGGGGTCTTACAATGAGCAGTTCTTC
TRBD1 | 13 | TRBJ1-2 | . | TRBV7-3 | CASSPQGDHGYTF | TGTGCCAGCAGCCCGCAGGGGGATCATGGCTACACCTTC
TRBD1 | 15 | TRBJ1-1 | . | TRBV5-4 | CASSPRGVSITEAFF | TGTGCCAGCAGCCCCAGGGGGGTTTCGATCACTGAAGCTTTCTTT
. | 15 | TRBJ2-1 | . | TRBV3-1/TRBV3-2 | CASSPHPDLTAEQFF | TGTGCCAGCAGCCCGCATCCGGACTTAACTGCAGAGCAGTTCTTC
. | 11 | TRBJ1-2 | . | TRBV21-1 | CASTNPDGYTF | TGTGCCAGCACCAATCCCGATGGCTACACCTTC
. | 15 | TRBJ1-4 | . | TRBV4-2 | CASSQVTQGTVGLFF | TGTGCCAGCAGCCAAGTAACCCAGGGGACGGTTGGACTGTTTTTT
TRBD1 | 15 | TRBJ1-2 | . | TRBV13 | CASSSQARGLDGYTF | TGTGCCAGCTCTTCGCAGGCCAGGGGGCTGGATGGCTACACCTTC
. | 12 | TRBJ2-7 | . | TRBV10-3 | CAISEGPYEQYF | TGTGCCATCAGTGAGGGCCCCTACGAGCAGTACTTC
. | 21 | TRBJ2-2 | . | TRBV6-4 | CASSDYGLERNCLVGVGELFF | TGTGCCAGCAGTGACTACGGTCTAGAGAGGAATTGCCTCGTCGGGGTCGGGGAGCTGTTTTTT
TRBD1 | 13 | TRBJ2-7 | . | TRBV28 | CASSSGQGYEQYF | TGTGCCAGCAGTTCGGGACAGGGATACGAGCAGTACTTC
TRBD2 | 12 | TRBJ2-1 | . | TRBV28 | CASLAGGHEQFF | TGTGCCAGTCTAGCGGGAGGTCATGAGCAGTTCTTC
TRBD2 | 17 | TRBJ2-3 | . | TRBV9 | CASSPRTSGRVTDTQYF | TGTGCCAGCAGCCCCCGGACTAGCGGGAGAGTGACAGATACGCAGTATTTT
TRBD1 | 12 | TRBJ2-2 | . | TRBV28 | CASSLGTGSVFF | TGTGCCAGCAGTTTAGGGACAGGGTCGGTGTTTTTT
TRBD2 | 15 | TRBJ2-3 | . | TRBV11-1 | CASSPTSDRTDTQYF | TGTGCCAGCAGCCCTACTAGCGACCGCACAGATACGCAGTATTTT
TRBD1 | 17 | TRBJ2-1 | . | TRBV7-2 | CASSLVIPGQGNNEQFF | TGTGCCAGCAGCTTGGTGATACCGGGACAGGGTAACAATGAGCAGTTCTTC
TRBD2 | 15 | TRBJ2-7 | . | TRBV7-2 | CASSRTSTNPYEQYF | TGTGCCAGCAGTAGGACTAGCACAAACCCCTACGAGCAGTACTTC